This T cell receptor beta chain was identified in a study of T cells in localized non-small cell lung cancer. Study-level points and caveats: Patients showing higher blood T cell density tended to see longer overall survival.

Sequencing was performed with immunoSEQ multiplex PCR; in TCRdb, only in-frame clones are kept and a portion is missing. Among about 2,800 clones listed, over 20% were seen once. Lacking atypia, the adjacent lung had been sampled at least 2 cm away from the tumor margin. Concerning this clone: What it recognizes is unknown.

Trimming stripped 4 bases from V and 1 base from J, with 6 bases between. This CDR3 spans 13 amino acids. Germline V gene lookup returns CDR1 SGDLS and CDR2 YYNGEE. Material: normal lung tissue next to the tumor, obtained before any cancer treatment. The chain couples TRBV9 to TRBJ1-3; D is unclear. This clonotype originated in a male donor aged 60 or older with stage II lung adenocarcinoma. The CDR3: CASSLLSGNTIYF. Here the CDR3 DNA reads TGTGCCAGCAGCCTCCTATCTGGAAACACCATATATTTT.